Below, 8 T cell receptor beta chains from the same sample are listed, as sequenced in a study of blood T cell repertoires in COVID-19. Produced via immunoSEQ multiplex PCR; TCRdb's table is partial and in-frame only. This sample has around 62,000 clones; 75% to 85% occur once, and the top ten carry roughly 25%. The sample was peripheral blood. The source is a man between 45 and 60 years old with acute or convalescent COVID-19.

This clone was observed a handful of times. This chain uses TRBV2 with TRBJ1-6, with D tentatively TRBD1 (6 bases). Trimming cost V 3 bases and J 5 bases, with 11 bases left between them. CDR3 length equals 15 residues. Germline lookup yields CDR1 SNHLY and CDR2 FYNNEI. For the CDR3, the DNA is TGTGCCAGCAGTGATCGGGGGGCAGATAATTCACCCCTCCACTTT. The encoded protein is CASSDRGADNSPLHF.

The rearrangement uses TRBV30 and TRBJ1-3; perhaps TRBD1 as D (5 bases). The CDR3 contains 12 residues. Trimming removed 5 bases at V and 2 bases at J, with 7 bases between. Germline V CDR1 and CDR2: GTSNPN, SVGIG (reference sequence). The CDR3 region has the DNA TGTGCCTGGGACAGACCTGGAAACACCATATATTTT. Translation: CAWDRPGNTIYF.

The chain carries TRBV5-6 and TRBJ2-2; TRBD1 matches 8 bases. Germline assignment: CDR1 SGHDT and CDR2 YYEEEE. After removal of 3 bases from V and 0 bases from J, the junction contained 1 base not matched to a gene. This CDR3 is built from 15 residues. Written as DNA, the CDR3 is TGTGCCAGCAGCTGGACAGGGCCGAACACCGGGGAGCTGTTTTTT. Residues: CASSWTGPNTGELFF. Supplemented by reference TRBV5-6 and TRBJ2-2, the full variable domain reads DAGVTQSPTHLIKTRGQQVTLRCSPKSGHDTVSWYQQALGQGPQFIFQYYEEEERQRGNFPDRFSGHQFPNYSSELNVNALLLGDSALYLCASSWTGPNTGELFFGEGSRLTVL.

CDR3 loop: CASSLTGTNYGYTF. The CDR3 nucleotides are TGCGCCAGCAGCTTGACAGGGACTAACTATGGCTACACCTTC. This chain uses TRBV5-1 with TRBJ1-2; tentative D call: TRBD1 (6 bases). The length of the CDR3 is 14 residues. The ends were cut back, 1 base at V and 0 bases at J, with 7 bases in the middle. CDR1 and CDR2 (germline): SGHRS, YFSETQ.

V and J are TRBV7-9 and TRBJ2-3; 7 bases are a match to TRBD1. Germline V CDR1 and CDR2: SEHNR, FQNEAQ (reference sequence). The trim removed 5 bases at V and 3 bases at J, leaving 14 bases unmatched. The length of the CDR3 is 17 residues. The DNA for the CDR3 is TGTGCCAGCAGCCAGAGAAAGCAGGGGGTTGGGACAGATACGCAGTATTTT. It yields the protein CASSQRKQGVGTDTQYF.

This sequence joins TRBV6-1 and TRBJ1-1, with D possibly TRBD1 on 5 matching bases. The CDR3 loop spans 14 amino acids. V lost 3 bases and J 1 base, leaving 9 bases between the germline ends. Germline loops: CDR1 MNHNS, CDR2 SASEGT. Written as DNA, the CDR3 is TGTGCCAGCAGTGATAGACAGCCGAACACTGAAGCTTTCTTT. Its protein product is CASSDRQPNTEAFF.

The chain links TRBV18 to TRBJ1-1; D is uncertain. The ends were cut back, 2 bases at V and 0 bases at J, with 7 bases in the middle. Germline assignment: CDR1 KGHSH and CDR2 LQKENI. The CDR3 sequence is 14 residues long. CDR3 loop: CASSPSAMNTEAFF. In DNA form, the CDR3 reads TGTGCCAGCTCACCAAGCGCCATGAACACTGAAGCTTTCTTT.

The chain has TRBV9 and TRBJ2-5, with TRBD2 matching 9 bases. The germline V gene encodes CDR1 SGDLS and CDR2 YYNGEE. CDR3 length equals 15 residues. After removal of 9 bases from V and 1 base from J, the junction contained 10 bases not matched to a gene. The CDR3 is CATSQAGGFQETQYF. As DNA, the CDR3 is TGTGCCACTTCACAAGCGGGGGGCTTCCAAGAGACCCAGTACTTC.